Reported below is one TCR beta chain. The source of the sample is a study of T cell responses to AZD1222 COVID-19 vaccine. The protocol was immunoSEQ multiplex PCR, while the TCRdb copy is restricted to in-frame clones and leaves out a portion. Of tens of thousands of clones in the sample, 70% to 90% were seen once. This CDR3 is 17 amino acids long. The ends lost 0 bases at V and 1 base at J; junction bases unmatched: 7. Germline V gene data show CDR1 as SGHRS and CDR2 as YFSETQ. The sequenced sample was peripheral blood, obtained on day 0 of AZD1222 vaccination. The source of this sequence is an adult in good health. This chain connects TRBV5-1 to TRBJ2-3, with TRBD2 matching over 8 bases. CDR3 DNA sequence: TGCGCCAGCAGCTTGGCCGAGGCGGGAGGACGCACAGATACGCAGTATTTT. It encodes CASSLAEAGGRTDTQYF.